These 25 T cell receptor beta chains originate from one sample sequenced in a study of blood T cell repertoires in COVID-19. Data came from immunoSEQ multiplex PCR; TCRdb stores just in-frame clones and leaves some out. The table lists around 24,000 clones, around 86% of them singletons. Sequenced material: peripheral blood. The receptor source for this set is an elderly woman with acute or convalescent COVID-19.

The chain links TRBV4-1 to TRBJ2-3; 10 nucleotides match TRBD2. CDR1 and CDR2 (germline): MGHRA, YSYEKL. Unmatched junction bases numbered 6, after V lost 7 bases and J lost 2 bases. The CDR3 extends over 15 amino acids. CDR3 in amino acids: CASKLAGANTDTQYF. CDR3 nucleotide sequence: TGCGCCAGCAAGCTAGCGGGAGCTAACACAGATACGCAGTATTTT.

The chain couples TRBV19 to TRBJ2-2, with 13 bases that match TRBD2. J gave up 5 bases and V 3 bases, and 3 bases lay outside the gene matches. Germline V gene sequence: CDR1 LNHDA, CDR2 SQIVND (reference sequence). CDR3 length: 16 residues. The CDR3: CASSIRGLAGTGELFF. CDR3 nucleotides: TGTGCCAGTAGTATTCGGGGACTAGCGGGAACCGGGGAGCTGTTTTTT.

CDR3 in DNA: TGCAGCGTTGGTGGACAGGGCGCGGGGGAGCTGTTTTTT. Encoded protein: CSVGGQGAGELFF. The V and J genes are TRBV29-1 and TRBJ2-2, with 8 nucleotides matching TRBD1. CDR1 and CDR2 (germline): SQVTM, ANQGSEA. Trimming at V came to 4 bases and at J to 8 bases, leaving 6 bases not matched to a gene. The CDR3 consists of 13 residues.

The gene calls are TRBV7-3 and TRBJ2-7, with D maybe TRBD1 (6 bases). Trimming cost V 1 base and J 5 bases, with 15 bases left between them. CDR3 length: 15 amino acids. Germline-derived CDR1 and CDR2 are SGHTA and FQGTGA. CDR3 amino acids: CASSLRGTGWNEQYF. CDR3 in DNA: TGTGCCAGCAGCTTAAGGGGCACAGGGTGGAACGAGCAGTACTTC.

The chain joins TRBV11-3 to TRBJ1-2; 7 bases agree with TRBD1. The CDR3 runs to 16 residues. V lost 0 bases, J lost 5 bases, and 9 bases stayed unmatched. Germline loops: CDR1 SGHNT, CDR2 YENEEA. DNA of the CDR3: TGTGCCAGCAGCTTAGAAGGACGAAGGGGGCGTTATGGCTACACCTTC. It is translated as CASSLEGRRGRYGYTF.

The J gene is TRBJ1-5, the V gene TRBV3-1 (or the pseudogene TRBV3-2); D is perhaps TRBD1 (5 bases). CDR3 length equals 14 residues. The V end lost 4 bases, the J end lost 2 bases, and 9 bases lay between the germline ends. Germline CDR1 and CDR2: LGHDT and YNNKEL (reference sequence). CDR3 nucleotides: TGTGCCAGCAGCCTAAGGGGTGGCAATCAGCCCCAGCATTTT. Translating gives CASSLRGGNQPQHF.

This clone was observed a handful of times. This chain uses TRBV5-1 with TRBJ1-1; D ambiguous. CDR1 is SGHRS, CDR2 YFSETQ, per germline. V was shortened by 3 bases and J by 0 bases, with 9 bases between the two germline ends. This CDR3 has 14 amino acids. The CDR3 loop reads CASSSSPLNTEAFF. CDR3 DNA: TGCGCCAGCAGCTCGTCCCCGTTGAACACTGAAGCTTTCTTT.

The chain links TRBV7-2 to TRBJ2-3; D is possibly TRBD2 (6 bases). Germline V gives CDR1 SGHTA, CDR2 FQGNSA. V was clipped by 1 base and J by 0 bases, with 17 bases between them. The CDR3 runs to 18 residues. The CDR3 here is CASSLEGTSGLSTDTQYF. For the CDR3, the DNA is TGTGCCAGCAGCTTAGAGGGTACCAGCGGACTAAGCACAGATACGCAGTATTTT.

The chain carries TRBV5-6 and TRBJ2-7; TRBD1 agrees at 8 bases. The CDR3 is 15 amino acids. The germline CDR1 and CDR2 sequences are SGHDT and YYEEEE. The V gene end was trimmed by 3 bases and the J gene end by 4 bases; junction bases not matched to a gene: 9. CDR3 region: CASSSLQGGGYEQYF. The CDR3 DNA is TGTGCCAGCAGCTCTTTACAGGGGGGTGGGTACGAGCAGTACTTC. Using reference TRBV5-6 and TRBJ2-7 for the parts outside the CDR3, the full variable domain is DAGVTQSPTHLIKTRGQQVTLRCSPKSGHDTVSWYQQALGQGPQFIFQYYEEEERQRGNFPDRFSGHQFPNYSSELNVNALLLGDSALYLCASSSLQGGGYEQYFGPGTRLTVT.

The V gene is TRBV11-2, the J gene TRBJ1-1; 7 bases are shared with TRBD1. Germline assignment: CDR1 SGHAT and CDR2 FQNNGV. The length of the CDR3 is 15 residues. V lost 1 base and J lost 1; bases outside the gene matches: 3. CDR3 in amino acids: CASSLAGQKNTEAFF. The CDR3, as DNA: TGTGCCAGCAGCTTAGCGGGACAGAAGAACACTGAAGCTTTCTTT.

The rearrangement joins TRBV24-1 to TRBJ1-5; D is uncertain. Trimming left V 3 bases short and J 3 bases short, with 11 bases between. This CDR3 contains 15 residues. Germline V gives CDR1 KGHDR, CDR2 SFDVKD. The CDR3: CATSDPLSDNQPQHF. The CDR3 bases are TGTGCCACCAGTGATCCCCTATCTGACAATCAGCCCCAGCATTTT.

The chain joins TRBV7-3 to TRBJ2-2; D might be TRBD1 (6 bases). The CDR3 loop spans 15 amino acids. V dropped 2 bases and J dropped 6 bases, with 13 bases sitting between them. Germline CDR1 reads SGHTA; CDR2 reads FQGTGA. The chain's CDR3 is CASSLVRGAAGELFF. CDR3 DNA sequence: TGTGCCAGCAGCTTAGTCAGGGGTGCGGCCGGGGAGCTGTTTTTT. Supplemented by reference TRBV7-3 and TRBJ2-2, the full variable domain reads GAGVSQTPSNKVTEKGKYVELRCDPISGHTALYWYRQSLGQGPEFLIYFQGTGAADDSGLPNDRFFAVRPEGSVSTLKIQRTERGDSAVYLCASSLVRGAAGELFFGEGSRLTVL.

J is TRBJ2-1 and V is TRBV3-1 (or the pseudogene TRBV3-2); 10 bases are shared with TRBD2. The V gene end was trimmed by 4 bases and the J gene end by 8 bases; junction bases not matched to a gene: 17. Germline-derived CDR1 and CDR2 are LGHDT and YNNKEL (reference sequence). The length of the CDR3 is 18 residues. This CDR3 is CASSPAGVAGGQRDEQFF. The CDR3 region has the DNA TGTGCCAGCAGCCCCGCGGGAGTAGCGGGGGGTCAGAGGGATGAGCAGTTCTTC.

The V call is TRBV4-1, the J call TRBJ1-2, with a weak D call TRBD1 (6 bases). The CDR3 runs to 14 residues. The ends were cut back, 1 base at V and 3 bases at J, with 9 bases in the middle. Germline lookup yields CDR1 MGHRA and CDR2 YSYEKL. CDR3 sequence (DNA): TGCGCCAGCAGCCAAGGCGGACAGTACTATGGCTACACCTTC. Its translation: CASSQGGQYYGYTF.

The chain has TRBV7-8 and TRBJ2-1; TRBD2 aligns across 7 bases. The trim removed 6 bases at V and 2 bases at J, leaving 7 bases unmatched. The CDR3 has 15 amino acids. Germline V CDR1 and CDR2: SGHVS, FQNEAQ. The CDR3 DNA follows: TGTGCCAGCAGATCACCGGGACTAACCTACAATGAGCAGTTCTTC. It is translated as CASRSPGLTYNEQFF.

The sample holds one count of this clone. CDR3 nucleotide sequence: TGTGCCAGCAGCTTGGCCGGGACAGTAGAGACCCAGTACTTC. Encoded protein: CASSLAGTVETQYF. The rearrangement links TRBV5-4 to TRBJ2-5; 7 positions match TRBD1. This CDR3 is 14 amino acids long. With 0 bases clipped from V and 4 bases from J, the junction kept 3 bases outside the gene matches. Germline loops: CDR1 SGHNT, CDR2 YYREEE (reference sequence).

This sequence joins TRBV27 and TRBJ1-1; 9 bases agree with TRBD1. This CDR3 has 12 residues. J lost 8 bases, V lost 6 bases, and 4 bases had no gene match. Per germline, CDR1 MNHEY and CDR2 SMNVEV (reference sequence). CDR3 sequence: CASRTGTGEAFF. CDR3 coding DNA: TGTGCCAGCAGGACCGGGACAGGGGAAGCTTTCTTT.

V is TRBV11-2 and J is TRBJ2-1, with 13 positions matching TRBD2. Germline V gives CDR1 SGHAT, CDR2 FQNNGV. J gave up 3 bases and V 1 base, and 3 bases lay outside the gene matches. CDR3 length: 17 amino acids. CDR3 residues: CASSLGTSGSLYNEQFF. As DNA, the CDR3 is TGTGCCAGCAGCTTAGGGACTAGCGGGAGTCTCTACAATGAGCAGTTCTTC.

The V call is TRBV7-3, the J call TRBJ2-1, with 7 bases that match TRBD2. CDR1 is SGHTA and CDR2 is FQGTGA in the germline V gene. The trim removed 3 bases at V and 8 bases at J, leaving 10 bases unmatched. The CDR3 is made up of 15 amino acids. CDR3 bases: TGTGCCAGCAGCTTGGAAGCGGGGATAAGCGATGAGCAGTTCTTC. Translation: CASSLEAGISDEQFF.

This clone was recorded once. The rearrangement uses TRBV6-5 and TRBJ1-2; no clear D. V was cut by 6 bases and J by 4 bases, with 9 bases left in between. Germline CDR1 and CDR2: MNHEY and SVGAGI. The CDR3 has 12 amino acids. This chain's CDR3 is CASRIQAYGYTF. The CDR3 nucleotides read TGTGCCAGCAGAATTCAAGCCTATGGCTACACCTTC.

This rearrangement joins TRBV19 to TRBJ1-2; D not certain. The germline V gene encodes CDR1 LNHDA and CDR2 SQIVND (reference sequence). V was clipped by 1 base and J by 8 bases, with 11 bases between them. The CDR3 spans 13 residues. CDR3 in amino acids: CASSIGGPGGYTF. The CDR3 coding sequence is TGTGCCAGTAGTATAGGCGGTCCGGGGGGCTACACCTTC.

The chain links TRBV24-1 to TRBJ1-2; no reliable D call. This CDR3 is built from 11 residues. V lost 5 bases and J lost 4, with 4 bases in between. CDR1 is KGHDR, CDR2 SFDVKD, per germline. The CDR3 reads CATSVSYGYTF. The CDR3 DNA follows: TGTGCCACCAGTGTCTCCTATGGCTACACCTTC.

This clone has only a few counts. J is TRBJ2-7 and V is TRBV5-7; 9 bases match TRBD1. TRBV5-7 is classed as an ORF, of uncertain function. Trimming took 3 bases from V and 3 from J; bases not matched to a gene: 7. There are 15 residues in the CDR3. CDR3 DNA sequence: TGTGCCAGCAGCTCCACCCTGGGACAGGGCTACGAGCAGTACTTC. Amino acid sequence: CASSSTLGQGYEQYF.

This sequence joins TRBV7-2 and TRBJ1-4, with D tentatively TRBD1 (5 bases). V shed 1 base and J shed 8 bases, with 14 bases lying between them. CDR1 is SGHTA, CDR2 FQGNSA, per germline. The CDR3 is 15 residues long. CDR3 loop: CASSLDDSQSEKLFF. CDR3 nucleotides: TGTGCCAGCAGCTTAGACGACAGTCAATCGGAAAAACTGTTTTTT.

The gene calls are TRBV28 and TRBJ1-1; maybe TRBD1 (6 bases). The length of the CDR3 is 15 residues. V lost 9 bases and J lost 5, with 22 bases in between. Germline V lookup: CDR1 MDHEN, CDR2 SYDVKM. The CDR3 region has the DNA TGTGCCAGTGCGCAGCGGGGGGCGTTACGGACTGAAGCTTTCTTT. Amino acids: CASAQRGALRTEAFF. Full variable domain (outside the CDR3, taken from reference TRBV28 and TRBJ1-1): DVKVTQSSRYLVKRTGEKVFLECVQDMDHENMFWYRQDPGLGLRLIYFSYDVKMKEKGDIPEGYSVSREKKERFSLILESASTNQTSMYLCASAQRGALRTEAFFGQGTRLTVV.